This entry lists 14 T cell receptor beta chains sequenced from one sample in a study of spatial heterogeneity in lung cancer. TCRdb reprocessed the 5' RACE reads with MiXCR, giving one entry per CDR3 protein. The sample yields 90,000 or so distinct CDR3 sequences, over 8.5% seen once. The time point denotes: sample taken at primary tumor resection. Sequencing covered unsorted whole RNA taken from tumor, nontumor lung or frozen PBMC. This sample comprised PBMCs, obtained at surgery. All receptors come from a male donor with early-stage non-small cell lung cancer.

This clonotype has more than one count but fewer than ten. This sequence joins TRBV2 and TRBJ1-1; the D is unclear. Germline-derived CDR1 and CDR2 are SNHLY and FYNNEI. The length of the CDR3 is 12 residues. V was cut by 5 bases and J by 8 bases, with 12 bases left in between. CDR3 DNA: TGTGCCAGCAGTCCCATGGGCTACGAAGCTTTCTTT. Protein sequence: CASSPMGYEAFF.

The rearrangement joins TRBV5-1 to TRBJ2-3, with 10 bases matching TRBD2. This CDR3 has 14 residues. The J segment lost 4 bases and the V segment lost 4 bases, leaving 3 bases of the junction unmatched. Per germline, CDR1 SGHRS and CDR2 YFSETQ. CDR3 bases: TGCGCCAGCAGCCCCGGACTAGCGGCAGATACGCAGTATTTT. This gives the protein CASSPGLAADTQYF.

This chain links TRBV27 with TRBJ2-2, with TRBD2 as a possible D gene (7 bases). Trimming took 4 bases from V and 7 from J, leaving 19 bases between them. CDR3 length: 16 amino acids. In germline, CDR1 is MNHEY, CDR2 SMNVEV (reference sequence). The CDR3 loop is CASSSGGARFGGELFF. The CDR3, as DNA: TGTGCCAGCAGTTCTGGGGGGGCCAGGTTTGGCGGGGAGCTGTTTTTT.

On this clonotype: This may come from a read error, since a much larger clone is one base off. The CDR3 DNA follows: TGCAGCGTTGCAGACACCGGGGAGCTGTTTTTT. This translates into CSVADTGELFF. V gene TRBV29-1 combines with J gene TRBJ2-2; D remains unclear. The V gene's germline CDR1 is SQVTM and CDR2 ANQGSEA. The CDR3 totals 11 residues. The V end was cut by 4 bases, the J end by 3 bases, with 3 bases between.

This clonotype has a handful of counts. The gene calls are TRBV3-1 and TRBJ1-5; D unclear. The CDR3 contains 15 residues. Trimming took off 1 base at V and 3 bases at J, with 10 bases between the two ends. From germline, CDR1 is LGHDT and CDR2 YNNKEL (reference sequence). The CDR3 is CASSQATSDNQPQHF. DNA for the CDR3: TGTGCCAGCAGCCAAGCGACATCCGACAATCAGCCCCAGCATTTT.

V is TRBV28 and J is TRBJ2-1, with D uncertain. CDR3 length equals 13 residues. With 3 bases removed from V and 4 bases from J, the gap between germline ends came to 7 bases. CDR1 MDHEN and CDR2 SYDVKM come from the germline V gene. CDR3 sequence: CASSLMVYNEQFF. CDR3 coding DNA: TGTGCCAGCAGTTTGATGGTTTACAATGAGCAGTTCTTC.

This clonotype was detected only a few times. The chain joins TRBV29-1 to TRBJ2-5; the D is unclear. Trimming shortened V by 3 bases and J by 4 bases, and 12 bases separated the two germline ends. CDR3 length equals 13 residues. Germline CDR1 SQVTM, CDR2 ANQGSEA. DNA of the CDR3: TGCAGCGTTGATAGTCTAGGCCTAGAGACCCAGTACTTC. Its translation is CSVDSLGLETQYF. Together with reference TRBV29-1 and TRBJ2-5, the CDR3 gives the full variable domain: SAVISQKPSRDICQRGTSLTIQCQVDSQVTMMFWYRQQPGQSLTLIATANQGSEATYESGFVIDKFPISRPNLTFSTLTVSNMSPEDSSIYLCSVDSLGLETQYFGPGTRLLVL.

This sequence joins TRBV6-6 and TRBJ1-2; TRBD1 matches 7 bases. The V segment lost 6 bases and the J segment 3 bases; nucleotides outside the gene matches: 7. CDR1 and CDR2 (germline): MNHNY, SVGAGI (reference sequence). The CDR3 contains 14 residues. The CDR3, as DNA: TGTGCCAGCAGAGGTATGGACAGGTACTATGGCTACACCTTC. The encoded protein is CASRGMDRYYGYTF.

This clonotype was recorded at least ten times. The chain has TRBV29-1 and TRBJ2-7; 7 bases agree with TRBD1. V lost 8 bases and J lost 2; bases outside the gene matches: 9. The CDR3 loop spans 13 amino acids. In germline, CDR1 is SQVTM, CDR2 ANQGSEA. The CDR3 nucleotides read TGCAGCTTTTTAGGACAGGTCGCCTACGAGCAGTACTTC. Its translation: CSFLGQVAYEQYF.

Ten or more counts support this clonotype. The rearrangement joins TRBV30 to TRBJ1-2; 9 bases fit TRBD1. The V and J ends lost 3 bases and 7 bases, in that order; junction bases with no gene match: 12. This CDR3 has 15 residues. Germline V lookup: CDR1 GTSNPN, CDR2 SVGIG (reference sequence). The CDR3 nucleotides read TGTGCCTGGAGAGGGACAGGGAGATCCCCAGGTGGCTACACCTTC. It translates to CAWRGTGRSPGGYTF. Based on the CDR3 plus reference TRBV30 and TRBJ1-2, the full variable domain is SQTIHQWPATLVQPVGSPLSLECTVEGTSNPNLYWYRQAAGRGLQLLFYSVGIGQISSEVPQNLSASRPQDRQFILSSKKLLLSDSGFYLCAWRGTGRSPGGYTFGSGTRLTVV.

This chain joins TRBV20-1 and TRBJ1-6; a possible D gene is TRBD1 (5 bases). V was shortened by 3 bases and J by 8 bases, with 11 bases between the two germline ends. The CDR3 consists of 13 residues. CDR1 DFQATT and CDR2 SNEGSKA come from the germline V gene (reference sequence). The CDR3 nucleotides are TGCAGTGCTAGCCCCGAAGGGGATTCACCCCTCCACTTT. Translated, it gives CSASPEGDSPLHF.

This clonotype was detected ten times or more. J is TRBJ1-1 and V is TRBV5-5, with 7 bases identical to TRBD1. The CDR3 runs 16 residues. Germline V gene lookup returns CDR1 SGHKS and CDR2 YYEKEE (reference sequence). The ends lost 5 bases at V and 0 bases at J; junction bases unmatched: 10. CDR3 nucleotide sequence: TGTGCCAGCAGACCCCGGGACAGCAGCATGAACACTGAAGCTTTCTTT. Its protein is CASRPRDSSMNTEAFF.

This clonotype was seen at least ten times. The V and J genes are TRBV4-3 and TRBJ2-7, with 7 nucleotides matching TRBD1. The CDR3 loop spans 15 amino acids. The germline V gene has CDR1 LGHNA and CDR2 YSLEER. V shed 1 base and J 2 bases; nucleotides not matched to a gene: 5. CDR3 amino acids: CASSQVGGPPYEQYF. The CDR3, as DNA: TGCGCCAGCAGCCAAGTAGGGGGCCCTCCCTACGAGCAGTACTTC.

This clonotype turned up a few times. The J gene is TRBJ2-1, the V gene TRBV7-2, with D tentatively TRBD2 (6 bases). This CDR3 is 15 amino acids long. The V gene's germline CDR1 is SGHTA and CDR2 FQGNSA. V lost 1 base and J 9 bases, leaving 16 bases between the germline ends. In nucleotides, the CDR3 is TGTGCCAGCAGCTTAGGGCAGGGAGGCTACGGTGAGCAGTTCTTC. This encodes CASSLGQGGYGEQFF. The complete variable domain, with remaining parts taken from reference TRBV7-2 and TRBJ2-1, reads GAGVSQSPSNKVTEKGKDVELRCDPISGHTALYWYRQSLGQGLEFLIYFQGNSAPDKSGLPSDRFSAERTGGSVSTLTIQRTQQEDSAVYLCASSLGQGGYGEQFFGPGTRLTVL.